This TCR beta chain came from a study of blood T cell repertoires in COVID-19. The overall study: Samples of COVID-19 (acute and convalescent) were obtained from the United States, Italy and Spain.

The V gene lost 0 bases and the J gene lost 6 bases, with 15 bases spanning the gap. The CDR3 is 16 amino acids. Germline V gene sequence: CDR1 SGDLS, CDR2 YYNGEE. As originally analysed: Estimation of nucleated cell counts was performed using reference gene primer amplification. Assay: immunoSEQ multiplex PCR; the TCRdb copy retains only in-frame clones and omits some. D and trimming were read from the DNA, whereas the V and J calls and clone size are those reported in that table. This table has approximately 69,000 clones, 70% to 90% appearing once. This receptor was obtained from a man over 45 with acute or convalescent COVID-19. The chain has TRBV9 and TRBJ2-2; no reliable D call. The source material was peripheral blood. DNA of the CDR3: TGTGCCAGCAGCGTAGCTTTACAGAGTATCCCCGGGGAGCTGTTTTTT. Its protein is CASSVALQSIPGELFF.